This passage covers 26 T cell receptor beta chains from one sample sequenced in a study of T cell changes during pregnancy in multiple sclerosis. Profiled with immunoSEQ multiplex PCR; TCRdb holds only in-frame clones, not every one. The sample lists some 32,000 clones, over 75% occurring once. The source was CD8+ T cells from peripheral blood mononuclear cells, collected in the second trimester of pregnancy. The receptor set was obtained from a female donor with multiple sclerosis, enrolled in a pregnancy study.

The chain couples TRBV4-1 to TRBJ2-3; 9 bases agree with TRBD2. CDR1 and CDR2 from the germline V gene are MGHRA and YSYEKL. The CDR3 spans 15 residues. Germline trimming cut 1 base from V and 4 bases from J; bases unmatched to any gene: 3. CDR3 residues: CASSQVSGSADTQYF. The CDR3 region has the DNA TGCGCCAGCAGCCAAGTTAGCGGGAGTGCAGATACGCAGTATTTT.

For this clone: Additional DNA sequences in this sample encode the identical CDR3. V is TRBV2 and J is TRBJ1-1; TRBD1 aligns across 10 bases. The CDR3 has 15 amino acids. After removal of 6 bases from V and 5 bases from J, the junction contained 9 bases not matched to a gene. CDR1 and CDR2 from the germline V gene are SNHLY and FYNNEI. The CDR3 DNA sequence: TGTGCCAGCAGCCGCGGGGACAGGGGTTGGACTGAAGCTTTCTTT. Amino acid sequence: CASSRGDRGWTEAFF.

The gene calls are TRBV5-4 and TRBJ2-7, with D possibly TRBD2 on 5 matching bases. Trimming shortened V by 1 base and J by 4 bases, and 15 bases separated the two germline ends. The CDR3 loop spans 15 amino acids. Germline V lookup: CDR1 SGHNT, CDR2 YYREEE (reference sequence). This CDR3 reads CASSLTGSRRYEQYF. CDR3 sequence (DNA): TGTGCCAGCAGCTTGACGGGGTCGAGGCGGTACGAGCAGTACTTC.

The CDR3 DNA is TGCGCCAGCAGCTTGGGGCAGGGGATCGTCAACGAGCAGTACTTC. This gives the protein CASSLGQGIVNEQYF. The rearrangement joins TRBV5-1 to TRBJ2-7, with TRBD1 as a possible D gene (6 bases). V was pared by 0 bases and J by 5 bases, with 15 bases between. CDR1 is SGHRS, CDR2 YFSETQ, per germline. The CDR3 totals 15 residues.

The chain carries TRBV27 and TRBJ2-1, with D maybe TRBD2 (6 bases). The V gene's germline CDR1 is MNHEY and CDR2 SMNVEV (reference sequence). This CDR3 is built from 12 residues. The V gene lost 11 bases and the J gene lost 1 base, with 9 bases spanning the gap. CDR3 residues: CAGGRSYNEQFF. CDR3 sequence (DNA): TGTGCCGGAGGGCGTTCCTACAATGAGCAGTTCTTC.

DNA for the CDR3: TGCGCCAGCAGCGGGGGGACGGAAGGGGAGCTGTTTTTT. Translating it yields CASSGGTEGELFF. The rearrangement joins TRBV5-1 to TRBJ2-2; D possibly corresponds to TRBD2 (6 bases). This CDR3 has 13 residues. Germline V gene data show CDR1 as SGHRS and CDR2 as YFSETQ. The V end lost 4 bases, the J end lost 8 bases, and 12 bases lay between the germline ends. Combining the CDR3 with reference TRBV5-1 and TRBJ2-2 gives the whole variable domain KAGVTQTPRYLIKTRGQQVTLSCSPISGHRSVSWYQQTPGQGLQFLFEYFSETQRNKGNFPGRFSGRQFSNSRSEMNVSTLELGDSALYLCASSGGTEGELFFGEGSRLTVL.

The chain joins TRBV7-9 to TRBJ2-5; 10 bases fit TRBD1. The length of the CDR3 is 15 residues. Looked up from germline, CDR1 is SEHNR and CDR2 is FQNEAQ (reference sequence). After removal of 1 base from V and 1 base from J, the junction contained 0 bases not matched to a gene. The CDR3 DNA reads TGTGCCAGCAGCTTAGGGACAGGGGGCCAAGAGACCCAGTACTTC. It yields the protein CASSLGTGGQETQYF.

V is TRBV27 and J is TRBJ2-5; TRBD1 might be the D (5 bases). This CDR3 spans 14 amino acids. Trimming cost V 5 bases and J 2 bases, with 12 bases left between them. Germline assignment: CDR1 MNHEY and CDR2 SMNVEV (reference sequence). The CDR3 nucleotides read TGTGCCAGCAGTCACCGACAGTTTCAAGAGACCCAGTACTTC. Protein product: CASSHRQFQETQYF.

The rearrangement links TRBV28 to TRBJ1-2; the D is unclear. The germline V gene encodes CDR1 MDHEN and CDR2 SYDVKM. The CDR3 consists of 14 residues. V was pared by 4 bases and J by 8 bases, with 17 bases between. The CDR3 here is CASSCPRLEEGYTF. The CDR3, as DNA: TGTGCCAGCAGTTGCCCTAGGCTTGAAGAGGGCTACACCTTC.

The CDR3 reads CASSSPHRDSEFYEQYF. CDR3 sequence (DNA): TGTGCCAGCAGTTCCCCCCACCGGGACAGCGAGTTCTACGAGCAGTACTTC. J is TRBJ2-7 and V is TRBV28; 7 nucleotides line up with TRBD1. Trimming took 4 bases from V and 3 from J; bases not matched to a gene: 15. The CDR3 covers 17 residues. From germline, CDR1 is MDHEN and CDR2 SYDVKM. Using reference TRBV28 and TRBJ2-7 for the parts outside the CDR3, the full variable domain is DVKVTQSSRYLVKRTGEKVFLECVQDMDHENMFWYRQDPGLGLRLIYFSYDVKMKEKGDIPEGYSVSREKKERFSLILESASTNQTSMYLCASSSPHRDSEFYEQYFGPGTRLTVT.

The chain carries TRBV4-3 and TRBJ2-1; D call uncertain. Looked up from germline, CDR1 is LGHNA and CDR2 is YSLEER. The CDR3 is made up of 13 amino acids. V was cut by 2 bases and J by 9 bases, with 11 bases left in between. Here the CDR3 reads CASSQNEVSEQFF. CDR3 bases: TGCGCCAGCAGCCAAAACGAGGTTAGTGAGCAGTTCTTC.

V gene TRBV6-5 combines with J gene TRBJ1-2; 7 bases align to TRBD1. The CDR3 sequence is 14 residues long. With 5 bases clipped from V and 8 bases from J, the junction kept 11 bases outside the gene matches. Germline lookup yields CDR1 MNHEY and CDR2 SVGAGI. DNA for the CDR3: TGTGCCAGCAGTGCTTACAGGGGAGCTGAAGGCTACACCTTC. This translates into CASSAYRGAEGYTF.

The J gene is TRBJ1-2, the V gene TRBV4-1; D is undetermined. V lost 3 bases and J lost 0, with 11 bases in between. Germline assignment: CDR1 MGHRA and CDR2 YSYEKL. The length of the CDR3 is 15 residues. This CDR3 reads CASSQLSGPNYGYTF. The CDR3 coding sequence is TGCGCCAGCAGCCAGCTGTCTGGGCCTAACTATGGCTACACCTTC.

Comment on this clone: A read error may account for a junction end that differs from germline. The chain couples TRBV11-2 to TRBJ2-7, with D possibly matching TRBD1 (6 bases). The CDR3 is made up of 11 amino acids. Germline V CDR1 and CDR2: SGHAT, FQNNGV. CDR3 nucleotides: TGTGCCAGCAGCTTAGGGGGACACCTAGACTTC. This encodes CASSLGGHLDF.

The V call is TRBV28, the J call TRBJ1-2; TRBD1 matches 9 bases. Germline CDR1 reads MDHEN; CDR2 reads SYDVKM. The CDR3 sequence is 16 residues long. Trimming removed 4 bases from V and 3 bases from J; junction bases left unmatched: 9. The CDR3 DNA sequence: TGTGCCAGCAGTTCCCCTTTAAGGACAGGGGACTATGGCTACACCTTC. It codes for CASSSPLRTGDYGYTF.

The chain recombines TRBV6-1 with TRBJ2-3, with D perhaps matching TRBD2 (6 bases). The CDR3 has 14 amino acids. The V gene lost 7 bases and the J gene lost 2 bases, with 13 bases spanning the gap. CDR1 and CDR2 from the germline V gene are MNHNS and SASEGT. The CDR3: CASNTGLHTDTQYF. The CDR3 bases are TGTGCCAGCAATACGGGACTCCACACAGATACGCAGTATTTT.

This sequence joins TRBV6-5 and TRBJ2-1; TRBD1 agrees at 9 bases. The CDR3 contains 14 residues. V shed 4 bases, J shed 7 bases, and the junction held 5 bases outside the gene matches. Germline V gene lookup returns CDR1 MNHEY and CDR2 SVGAGI. The chain's CDR3 is CASSFGQGKNEQFF. As DNA, the CDR3 is TGTGCCAGCAGTTTCGGACAGGGGAAGAATGAGCAGTTCTTC.

The CDR3 is CASSGSGYEQYF. DNA of the CDR3: TGTGCCAGTAGCGGGAGTGGCTACGAGCAGTACTTC. This chain joins TRBV19 and TRBJ2-7; a possible D gene is TRBD2 (6 bases). Germline CDR1 and CDR2: LNHDA and SQIVND (reference sequence). The CDR3 runs to 12 residues. With 6 bases removed from V and 3 bases from J, the gap between germline ends came to 9 bases.

The chain links TRBV19 to TRBJ2-7; 12 bases fit TRBD2. V lost 3 bases and J lost 5; bases outside the gene matches: 5. There are 15 residues in the CDR3. Germline CDR1 LNHDA, CDR2 SQIVND (reference sequence). CDR3 nucleotide sequence: TGTGCCAGTAGTATGGCACTAGCGGGAGGCCACGAGCAGTACTTC. It specifies CASSMALAGGHEQYF.

This clone was observed a few times. The chain links TRBV6-4 to TRBJ2-3; tentative D call: TRBD2 (6 bases). The CDR3 contains 15 residues. Germline V gives CDR1 MRHNA, CDR2 SNTAGT. V was shortened by 3 bases and J by 0 bases, with 10 bases between the two germline ends. CDR3 in DNA: TGTGCCAGCAGTGATCTGGCGGGGAGCACAGATACGCAGTATTTT. This translates into CASSDLAGSTDTQYF.

This chain's CDR3 is CASSMTGYQPQHF. The CDR3 DNA reads TGTGCCAGTAGTATGACAGGGTATCAGCCCCAGCATTTT. V usage is TRBV19 and J usage is TRBJ1-5; 7 bases are a match to TRBD1. Germline V CDR1 and CDR2: LNHDA, SQIVND (reference sequence). V gave up 3 bases and J gave up 5 bases; unmatched junction bases: 1. The CDR3 is made up of 13 amino acids.

The V and J genes are TRBV2 and TRBJ2-1, with D possibly matching TRBD2 (5 bases). From germline, CDR1 is SNHLY and CDR2 FYNNEI. Trimming stripped 6 bases from V and 8 bases from J, with 14 bases between. The CDR3 has 13 amino acids. The CDR3 DNA reads TGTGCCAGCAGCGACTATCCCCTTGATGAGCAGTTCTTC. This sequence encodes CASSDYPLDEQFF.

V is TRBV5-1 and J is TRBJ2-7; 13 nucleotides agree with TRBD2. Germline V gene sequence: CDR1 SGHRS, CDR2 YFSETQ. The trim removed 4 bases at V and 2 bases at J, leaving 3 bases unmatched. The CDR3 has 15 residues. The CDR3: CASSPTSGRAYEQYF. CDR3 DNA: TGCGCCAGCAGCCCCACTAGCGGGAGGGCCTACGAGCAGTACTTC.

The genes are TRBV6-4 and TRBJ2-7, with a possible D match to TRBD1 (5 bases). Germline V gene lookup returns CDR1 MRHNA and CDR2 SNTAGT. CDR3 length: 13 residues. V lost 5 bases to trimming and J lost 7 bases, with 15 bases between them. The CDR3 loop is CASSSLITGEQYF. In DNA form, the CDR3 reads TGTGCCAGCAGTTCCCTTATAACAGGAGAGCAGTACTTC.

The chain is built from TRBV29-1 and TRBJ2-2; a weak D match, TRBD1 (8 bases). V lost 6 bases and J lost 6, with 11 bases in between. The CDR3 covers 12 residues. Germline V lookup: CDR1 SQVTM, CDR2 ANQGSEA. CDR3 sequence (DNA): TGCAGCGTACAGGGGGGGGCCGGGGAGCTGTTTTTT. Translating gives CSVQGGAGELFF.

V and J are TRBV7-9 and TRBJ1-5; a weak D match, TRBD1 (6 bases). V shed 5 bases and J shed 0 bases, with 11 bases lying between them. The CDR3 extends over 15 amino acids. Germline-derived CDR1 and CDR2 are SEHNR and FQNEAQ (reference sequence). The CDR3 nucleotides read TGTGCCAGCAGCCCGGACAGATATAGCAATCAGCCCCAGCATTTT. This translates into CASSPDRYSNQPQHF.